Following are 9 T cell receptor beta chains from one sample sequenced in a study of T cells in tuberculosis. Method: immunoSEQ multiplex PCR; TCRdb's copy keeps in-frame clones and lacks some. The top ten hold 2.4% of the sample, which has about 30,000 clones, nearly 97% seen once. The specimen was PBMCs. All receptors come from a donor between 10 and 35 years old with latent tuberculosis or without tuberculosis infection.

The chain combines TRBV4-3 with TRBJ2-7, with D perhaps TRBD1 (5 bases). This CDR3 spans 14 amino acids. From germline, CDR1 is LGHNA and CDR2 YSLEER. V lost 0 bases, J lost 5 bases, and 11 bases lay in between. DNA of the CDR3: TGCGCCAGCAGCCAAGACAGGGATTTAGACGAGCAGTACTTC. Residues: CASSQDRDLDEQYF.

This clone is labeled as medium-sized. The J gene is TRBJ2-4, the V gene TRBV6-4; the match to TRBD1 covers 11 bases. The CDR3 consists of 17 residues. Trimming cost V 2 bases and J 3 bases; bases outside gene matches: 6. Germline loops: CDR1 MRHNA, CDR2 SNTAGT. CDR3 DNA sequence: TGTGCCAGCAGTGACGATCCCGGGACAGGGGGCAAAAACATTCAGTACTTC. This translates into CASSDDPGTGGKNIQYF.

The CDR3 is CASSQHIKTSGETDTQYF. Written as DNA, the CDR3 is TGTGCCAGCAGCCAGCACATCAAGACTAGCGGGGAAACAGATACGCAGTATTTT. The chain recombines TRBV4-2 with TRBJ2-3; 11 positions agree with TRBD2. The CDR3 consists of 18 residues. Germline V gene lookup returns CDR1 LGHNA and CDR2 YNFKEQ. Germline trimming cut 3 bases from V and 3 bases from J; bases unmatched to any gene: 11.

The genes are TRBV5-1 and TRBJ2-1; 9 positions match TRBD2. This CDR3 contains 18 residues. With 0 bases clipped from V and 5 bases from J, the junction kept 12 bases outside the gene matches. Germline CDR1 is SGHRS and CDR2 is YFSETQ. The CDR3 sequence is CASSLVTPSGIIHNEQFF. The CDR3 DNA sequence: TGCGCCAGCAGCTTGGTCACCCCTAGCGGGATAATCCACAATGAGCAGTTCTTC.

The chain recombines TRBV7-2 with TRBJ2-7; tentative D call: TRBD1 (6 bases). The V gene's germline CDR1 is SGHTA and CDR2 FQGNSA. The CDR3 covers 16 residues. Between the trimmed V and J ends, which lost 0 bases and 4 bases, there was a span of 16 bases. This CDR3 is CASSLALGRGNYEQYF. As DNA, the CDR3 is TGTGCCAGCAGCTTAGCACTCGGCAGGGGAAATTACGAGCAGTACTTC.

The chain joins TRBV6-1 to TRBJ2-5; a possible D gene is TRBD1 (5 bases). Germline loops: CDR1 MNHNS, CDR2 SASEGT. V was cut by 5 bases and J by 5 bases, with 15 bases left in between. The CDR3 spans 14 residues. The CDR3 DNA is TGTGCCAGCAGTATCCCCCAGGGTGGGGAGACCCAGTACTTC. Residues: CASSIPQGGETQYF.

This chain joins TRBV15 and TRBJ2-7, with no clear D. The CDR3 contains 14 residues. Trimming pared 4 bases from V and 0 bases from J, leaving 10 bases between. Germline CDR1 reads LNHNV; CDR2 reads YYDKDF (reference sequence). CDR3 sequence (DNA): TGTGCCACCAGCATGGCGGTAAACTCCTACGAGCAGTACTTC. This codes for CATSMAVNSYEQYF. Full variable domain (rest looked up from reference TRBV15 and TRBJ2-7): DAMVIQNPRYQVTQFGKPVTLSCSQTLNHNVMYWYQQKSSQAPKLLFHYYDKDFNNEADTPDNFQSRRPNTSFCFLDIRSPGLGDTAMYLCATSMAVNSYEQYFGPGTRLTVT.

The chain has TRBV5-4 and TRBJ2-7; tentatively, D is TRBD2 (6 bases). The ends were cut back, 4 bases at V and 7 bases at J, with 21 bases in the middle. Per germline, CDR1 SGHNT and CDR2 YYREEE (reference sequence). The CDR3 runs 15 residues. DNA for the CDR3: TGTGCCAGCAGCCCCCGACTAGACGTTCCTTCAGAGCAGTACTTC. Translating it yields CASSPRLDVPSEQYF.

The chain combines TRBV5-8 with TRBJ1-3; D perhaps matches TRBD1 (5 bases). From germline, CDR1 is SGHTS and CDR2 YDEGEE. The CDR3 consists of 16 residues. The germline V and J ends were trimmed by 2 bases and 0 bases, with 12 bases remaining between them. The CDR3 DNA sequence: TGTGCCAGCAGCTTTGCCACAGGAGACTCTGGAAACACCATATATTTT. Amino acid sequence: CASSFATGDSGNTIYF. The full variable domain, its missing parts supplied by reference TRBV5-8 and TRBJ1-3, is EAGVTQSPTHLIKTRGQQATLRCSPISGHTSVYWYQQALGLGLQFLLWYDEGEERNRGNFPPRFSGRQFPNYSSELNVNALELEDSALYLCASSFATGDSGNTIYFGEGSWLTVV.